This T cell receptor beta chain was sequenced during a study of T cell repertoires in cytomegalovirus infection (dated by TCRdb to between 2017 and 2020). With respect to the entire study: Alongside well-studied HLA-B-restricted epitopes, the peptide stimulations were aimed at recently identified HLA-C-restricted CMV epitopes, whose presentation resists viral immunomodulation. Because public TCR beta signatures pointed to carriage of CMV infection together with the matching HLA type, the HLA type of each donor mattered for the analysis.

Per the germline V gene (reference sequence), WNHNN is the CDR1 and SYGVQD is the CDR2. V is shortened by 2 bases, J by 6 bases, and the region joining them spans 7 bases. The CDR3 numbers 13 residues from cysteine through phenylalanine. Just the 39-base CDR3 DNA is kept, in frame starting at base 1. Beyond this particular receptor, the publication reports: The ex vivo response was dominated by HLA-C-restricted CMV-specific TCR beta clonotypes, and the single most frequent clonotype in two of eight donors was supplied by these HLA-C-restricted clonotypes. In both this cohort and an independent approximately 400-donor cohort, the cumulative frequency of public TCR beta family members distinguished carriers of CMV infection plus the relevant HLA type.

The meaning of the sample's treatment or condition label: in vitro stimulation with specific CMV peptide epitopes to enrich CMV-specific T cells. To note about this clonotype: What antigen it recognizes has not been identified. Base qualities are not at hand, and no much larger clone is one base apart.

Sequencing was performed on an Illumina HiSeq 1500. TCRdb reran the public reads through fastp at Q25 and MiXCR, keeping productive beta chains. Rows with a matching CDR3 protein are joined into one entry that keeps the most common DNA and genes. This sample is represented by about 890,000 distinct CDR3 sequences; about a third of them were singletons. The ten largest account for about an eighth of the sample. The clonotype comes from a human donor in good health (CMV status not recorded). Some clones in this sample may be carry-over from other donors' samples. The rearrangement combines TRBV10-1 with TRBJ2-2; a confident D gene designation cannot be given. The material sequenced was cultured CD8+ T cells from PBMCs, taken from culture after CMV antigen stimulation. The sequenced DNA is TGCGCCAGCAGTGAGCCCGGGTCCGGGGAGCTGTTTTTT. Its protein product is CASSEPGSGELFF.